What follows are 21 T cell receptor beta chains derived from one specimen sequenced in a study of T cell repertoires in cytomegalovirus infection (dated by TCRdb to about 2019). Sequencing was carried out with an Illumina HiSeq 1500. TCRdb trimmed public reads at Q25 via fastp, called clones via MiXCR and kept in-frame beta chains. Each entry merges the rows of one CDR3 protein and shows their most common DNA and genes. The sample data list approximately 630,000 distinct CDR3 sequences, and 20% to 30% of these were observed just once. 8% of the sample lies in the top ten. The sequenced sample consisted of CD8+ T cells from PBMCs. Receptors were obtained from a human donor in good health (CMV status not recorded). Some clones in this sample may be carry-over from other donors' samples.

This rearrangement joins TRBV4-1 to TRBJ2-2; 7 bases map to TRBD1. This CDR3 contains 15 residues. V lost 5 bases, J lost 3 bases, and 6 bases stayed unmatched. Germline CDR1 and CDR2: MGHRA and YSYEKL. CDR3 loop: CASSGQGVYTGELFF. Written as DNA, the CDR3 is TGCGCCAGCAGCGGTCAGGGGGTTTACACCGGGGAGCTGTTTTTT.

The chain is built from TRBV6-5 and TRBJ1-6; 7 positions agree with TRBD1. From germline, CDR1 is MNHEY and CDR2 SVGAGI. This CDR3 has 15 residues. With 2 bases clipped from V and 9 bases from J, the junction kept 7 bases outside the gene matches. The CDR3 DNA sequence: TGTGCCAGCAGTTACAAGTGGGACAGAACTTCACCCCTCCACTTT. It codes for CASSYKWDRTSPLHF.

The chain has TRBV7-9 and TRBJ1-5; D remains ambiguous. The CDR3 is 16 amino acids. Germline assignment: CDR1 SEHNR and CDR2 FQNEAQ (reference sequence). The germline V and J ends were trimmed by 4 bases and 0 bases, with 13 bases remaining between them. The CDR3 bases are TGTGCCAGCAGCTCGTCAACACCGTATAGCAATCAGCCCCAGCATTTT. Protein product: CASSSSTPYSNQPQHF.

Concerning this clonotype: A read error may be the cause here, since a much bigger clone is one base away. The chain employs TRBV7-6 and TRBJ2-5; 7 nucleotides line up with TRBD1. CDR3 size: 13 residues. The germline V gene has CDR1 SGHVS and CDR2 FNYEAQ. V trimming: 11 bases; J trimming: 3 bases; junction bases outside the gene matches: 9. The CDR3 region is CAGHPTGEETQYF. CDR3 nucleotides: TGTGCCGGCCATCCCACAGGGGAAGAGACCCAGTACTTC.

This chain links TRBV20-1 with TRBJ2-3, with 7 bases that match TRBD2. Germline CDR1 and CDR2: DFQATT and SNEGSKA (reference sequence). Trimming at V came to 6 bases and at J to 0 bases, leaving 6 bases not matched to a gene. The CDR3 runs 14 residues. The CDR3 loop reads CSAPSGASTDTQYF. DNA of the CDR3: TGCAGTGCGCCAAGCGGGGCTAGCACAGATACGCAGTATTTT.

This clonotype was observed at least ten times. V is TRBV7-9 and J is TRBJ2-2, with 9 positions matching TRBD1. CDR3 length: 16 amino acids. Germline CDR1 reads SEHNR; CDR2 reads FQNEAQ (reference sequence). The trim removed 5 bases at V and 9 bases at J, leaving 13 bases unmatched. The CDR3 coding sequence is TGTGCCAGCAGCCCGAGGACAGGGGTAAAGTTCCGGGAGCTGTTTTTT. It translates to CASSPRTGVKFRELFF.

The gene calls are TRBV6-5 and TRBJ2-5; D is undetermined. Germline V lookup: CDR1 MNHEY, CDR2 SVGAGI. With 0 bases removed from V and 6 bases from J, the gap between germline ends came to 11 bases. The CDR3 consists of 14 residues. The CDR3 sequence: CASSYSIEAQTQYF. CDR3 DNA: TGTGCCAGCAGTTACTCGATCGAAGCCCAGACCCAGTACTTC.

At least ten counts were recorded for this clonotype. The chain recombines TRBV7-9 with TRBJ2-1; 8 bases are shared with TRBD1. The germline CDR1 and CDR2 sequences are SEHNR and FQNEAQ (reference sequence). Losses at the gene ends were 4 bases for V and 0 bases for J; bases not matched to a gene: 8. The CDR3 is 17 amino acids. CDR3 region: CASSSPITGGSYNEQFF. The CDR3 bases are TGTGCCAGCAGCTCCCCAATAACAGGGGGCTCCTACAATGAGCAGTTCTTC.

This clonotype has at least ten counts. As DNA, the CDR3 is TGTGCCAGCAGCACTCGGGACACGAACACCGGGGAGCTGTTTTTT. Translated, it gives CASSTRDTNTGELFF. The gene calls are TRBV7-2 and TRBJ2-2; a possible D gene is TRBD1 (6 bases). V dropped 5 bases and J dropped 0 bases, with 10 bases sitting between them. This CDR3 contains 15 residues. Germline CDR1 reads SGHTA; CDR2 reads FQGNSA.

This clonotype was recorded many times. V gene TRBV20-1 combines with J gene TRBJ2-5; D uncertain. The germline V gene encodes CDR1 DFQATT and CDR2 SNEGSKA (reference sequence). Trimming took 4 bases from V and 3 from J, leaving 12 bases between them. This CDR3 region has 13 residues. CDR3 sequence: CSANPPREETQYF. CDR3 sequence (DNA): TGCAGTGCTAATCCGCCCCGGGAAGAGACCCAGTACTTC.

The rearrangement uses TRBV7-4 and TRBJ2-1; 9 bases map to TRBD2. The CDR3 is 16 residues long. CDR1 and CDR2 from the germline V gene are SGHVT and SQSDAQ. The V and J ends lost 4 bases and 4 bases, in that order; junction bases with no gene match: 8. CDR3 sequence reads: CASSSRLAGPYNEQFF. CDR3 coding DNA: TGTGCCAGCAGCTCACGTCTAGCGGGACCTTACAATGAGCAGTTCTTC.

The chain combines TRBV12-3 or TRBV12-4 with TRBJ2-1; possibly TRBD1 for D (5 bases). The CDR3 consists of 14 residues. The V and J ends lost 3 bases and 7 bases respectively, with 13 bases between them. The CDR3 spells CASSFSQGWNEQFF. CDR3 DNA sequence: TGTGCCAGCAGTTTTTCGCAGGGTTGGAATGAGCAGTTCTTC.

V is TRBV6-2 or TRBV6-3 and J is TRBJ1-5, with D uncertain. The CDR3 has 14 amino acids. Trimming pared 7 bases from V and 1 base from J, leaving 11 bases between. Germline loops: CDR1 MNHEY, CDR2 SVGEGT. CDR3 sequence: CASIGGSSNQPQHF. The CDR3 bases are TGTGCCAGCATCGGAGGGTCGAGCAATCAGCCCCAGCATTTT.

The chain recombines TRBV28 with TRBJ2-2; the D gene is possibly TRBD2 (7 bases). This CDR3 has 17 amino acids. Deletions cut 5 bases from V and 7 bases from J, with 23 bases between. CDR1 is MDHEN and CDR2 is SYDVKM in the germline V gene. The CDR3 nucleotides read TGTGCCAGCAGTCCCCCTACGGGGGGCCATCTTGTCGGGGAGCTGTTTTTT. This translates into CASSPPTGGHLVGELFF.

For this clonotype: A read error may be the cause here, since a much bigger clone is one base away. The chain couples TRBV6-6 to TRBJ2-7; D possibly matches TRBD1 or TRBD2 (5 bases each). The CDR3 spans 13 residues. Germline V gene sequence: CDR1 MNHNY, CDR2 SVGAGI (reference sequence). The CDR3 sequence is CASRGDGSYERYF. CDR3 bases: TGTGCCAGCAGGGGGGACGGCTCCTACGAGCGGTACTTC.

This clonotype was seen a single time. The chain is built from TRBV10-3 and TRBJ2-5, with D possibly TRBD2 on 6 matching bases. Germline V gives CDR1 ENHRY, CDR2 SYGVKD. This CDR3 is 15 amino acids long. Trimming stripped 5 bases from V and 2 bases from J, with 15 bases between. The CDR3 coding sequence is TGTGCCATCAGTCCCCTCCCGGCGGGGCAAGAGACCCAGTACTTC. It yields the protein CAISPLPAGQETQYF.

This chain links TRBV20-1 with TRBJ2-2; D might be TRBD1 (6 bases). V was pared by 0 bases and J by 3 bases, with 17 bases between. The CDR3 consists of 17 residues. The germline gives CDR1 DFQATT, CDR2 SNEGSKA (reference sequence). Here the CDR3 DNA reads TGCAGTGCTAGAGATGGGTTGGGGGCGCAGGACACCGGGGAGCTGTTTTTT. It is translated as CSARDGLGAQDTGELFF.

The chain couples TRBV7-9 to TRBJ1-5, with D perhaps TRBD1 (6 bases). This CDR3 is built from 13 residues. Trimming took 5 bases from V and 4 from J, leaving 9 bases between them. Germline assignment: CDR1 SEHNR and CDR2 FQNEAQ (reference sequence). CDR3 loop: CASSRTVNQPQHF. The CDR3 DNA reads TGTGCCAGCAGCCGGACAGTTAATCAGCCCCAGCATTTT.

This clonotype was seen more than once but under ten times. This sequence joins TRBV4-2 and TRBJ1-2, with 10 bases aligning to TRBD1. Trimming removed 0 bases from V and 1 base from J; junction bases left unmatched: 5. Germline V gene data show CDR1 as LGHNA and CDR2 as YNFKEQ. CDR3 length equals 17 residues. CDR3 amino acids: CASSQEATGGINYGYTF. The DNA for the CDR3 is TGTGCCAGCAGCCAAGAGGCGACAGGGGGCATTAACTATGGCTACACCTTC.

This clonotype was counted only a few times. The V gene is TRBV18, the J gene TRBJ2-1; D possibly corresponds to TRBD1 (6 bases). Germline V gives CDR1 KGHSH, CDR2 LQKENI. V was clipped by 1 base and J by 5 bases, with 12 bases between them. The CDR3 runs 15 residues. CDR3 sequence reads: CASSPLSDRNNEQFF. DNA for the CDR3: TGTGCCAGCTCACCACTCTCAGACAGGAACAATGAGCAGTTCTTC.

This clonotype was detected many times. This chain uses TRBV7-6 with TRBJ2-5; 12 bases agree with TRBD2. Losses at the gene ends were 5 bases for V and 2 bases for J; bases not matched to a gene: 3. The CDR3 consists of 15 residues. Germline-derived CDR1 and CDR2 are SGHVS and FNYEAQ. This CDR3 is CASSRLAGEQETQYF. The CDR3 region has the DNA TGTGCCAGCAGCCGACTAGCGGGAGAACAAGAGACCCAGTACTTC. Combining the CDR3 with reference TRBV7-6 and TRBJ2-5 gives the whole variable domain GAGVSQSPRYKVTKRGQDVALRCDPISGHVSLYWYRQALGQGPEFLTYFNYEAQQDKSGLPNDRFSAERPEGSISTLTIQRTEQRDSAMYRCASSRLAGEQETQYFGPGTRLLVL.